This TCR beta chain was recovered during a study of shared clonotypes between healthy human individuals. V was trimmed by 1 base and J by 8 bases, leaving 9 bases between them. This CDR3 spans 13 amino acids. The V gene's germline CDR1 is MGHRA and CDR2 YSYEKL. Genomic DNA belonging to each subset was distributed in equal measure over several immunoSEQ plates. Only in-frame clones appear in the TCRdb table, and some are missing; sequencing was by immunoSEQ multiplex PCR. The sample shows over a million clones, roughly 97% of them seen only once. The donors, healthy adults who were HIV-negative, had experienced no recent acute infections or vaccinations. In its sample, this clone was seen once. Its antigen is not identified. Study observations and caveats: Four donors held roughly 5% of naive CD4 clonotypes in common.

Sequenced: naive CD4+ T cells sorted from blood. Sample subset: CD45RA+ positively selected. The sequence was collected from a man younger than 40 in good health. The rearrangement links TRBV4-1 to TRBJ2-1; D unresolved. CDR3 residues: CASSQVYRYEQFF. In DNA form, the CDR3 reads TGCGCCAGCAGCCAAGTATATAGGTATGAGCAGTTCTTC.